These 14 T cell receptor beta chains were all obtained from the same sample, sequenced in a study of CD4 T cells in relation to SARS-CoV-2 and coronaviruses. Here immunoSEQ multiplex PCR was the method, and the copy in TCRdb shows in-frame clones only, minus some. This sample yields about 54,000 clones, of which approximately 90% are seen a single time; about 0.4% belongs to the top ten. Sequences were obtained from naive CD4+ T cells from PBMCs. The subset: naive CD4+ T cells isolated by negative enrichment. The receptors were sampled from an adult with COVID-19.

The V and J genes are TRBV18 and TRBJ2-7, with TRBD2 matching over 9 bases. CDR1 and CDR2 from the germline V gene are KGHSH and LQKENI. V was pared by 1 base and J by 5 bases, with 3 bases of the junction left unmatched. The CDR3 length is 14 residues. CDR3 DNA sequence: TGTGCCAGCTCACCACGTCGACTAGCGGACGAGCAGTACTTC. Translated, it gives CASSPRRLADEQYF.

The genes are TRBV4-1 and TRBJ1-3; no definite D call. Germline V gives CDR1 MGHRA, CDR2 YSYEKL. This CDR3 contains 13 residues. V lost 4 bases, J lost 3 bases, and 7 bases lay in between. The CDR3 loop is CASSPLGGNTIYF. For the CDR3, the DNA is TGCGCCAGCAGCCCGTTGGGTGGAAACACCATATATTTT.

V gene TRBV19 combines with J gene TRBJ1-5; 10 nucleotides match TRBD1. Germline V lookup: CDR1 LNHDA, CDR2 SQIVND (reference sequence). V lost 7 bases and J lost 1; bases outside the gene matches: 4. This CDR3 region has 15 residues. For the CDR3, the DNA is TGTGCCAGTATTGGGACAGGGGAGAGCAATCAGCCCCAGCATTTT. Amino acid sequence: CASIGTGESNQPQHF.

The chain recombines TRBV10-3 with TRBJ2-2, with 11 bases lining up with TRBD2. The germline V gene encodes CDR1 ENHRY and CDR2 SYGVKD. The CDR3 is 15 residues long. V lost 3 bases, J lost 5 bases, and 2 bases stayed unmatched. The CDR3 nucleotides are TGTGCCATCAGTGAACTAGCGGGAGATACCGGGGAGCTGTTTTTT. This encodes CAISELAGDTGELFF.

V usage is TRBV4-2 and J usage is TRBJ2-5, with 14 nucleotides matching TRBD2. The CDR3 is 19 amino acids. V trimming: 4 bases; J trimming: 5 bases; junction bases outside the gene matches: 15. The germline gives CDR1 LGHNA, CDR2 YNFKEQ. CDR3 amino acids: CASSRNAGTSGSLVETQYF. The CDR3, as DNA: TGTGCCAGCAGCCGGAACGCCGGGACTAGCGGGAGTCTGGTGGAGACCCAGTACTTC.

The sample holds a few counts of this clone. V usage is TRBV28 and J usage is TRBJ2-1; 9 bases match TRBD2. The length of the CDR3 is 14 residues. Losses at the gene ends were 4 bases for V and 9 bases for J; bases not matched to a gene: 7. The germline V gene has CDR1 MDHEN and CDR2 SYDVKM. Here the CDR3 reads CASSSPGTSSEQFF. CDR3 in DNA: TGTGCCAGCAGTTCCCCAGGGACTAGCAGTGAGCAGTTCTTC.

The chain has TRBV27 and TRBJ2-7, with D possibly TRBD2 on 6 matching bases. V lost 8 bases and J lost 5, with 10 bases in between. CDR1 is MNHEY, CDR2 SMNVEV, per germline (reference sequence). This CDR3 has 11 residues. CDR3 in amino acids: CASGRSNEQYF. The CDR3 DNA sequence: TGTGCCAGCGGGAGGTCGAACGAGCAGTACTTC.

The CDR3 region has the DNA TGTGCCAGCAGTGGAACAGGGCCCTCAGCTTTCTTT. This gives the protein CASSGTGPSAFF. V gene TRBV12-3 or TRBV12-4 combines with J gene TRBJ1-1; possible D gene TRBD1, 6 bases. CDR3 length: 12 amino acids. V lost 5 bases, J lost 10 bases, and 14 bases lay in between.

The chain links TRBV5-1 to TRBJ2-5, with D perhaps TRBD2 (5 bases). Trimming left V 4 bases short and J 5 bases short, with 18 bases between. The germline V gene encodes CDR1 SGHRS and CDR2 YFSETQ. This CDR3 is 15 amino acids long. CDR3 sequence: CASSPDGLRAETQYF. The CDR3, as DNA: TGCGCCAGCAGCCCGGACGGACTTCGAGCGGAGACCCAGTACTTC. The variable domain in full, with the rest retrieved from reference TRBV5-1 and TRBJ2-5, is KAGVTQTPRYLIKTRGQQVTLSCSPISGHRSVSWYQQTPGQGLQFLFEYFSETQRNKGNFPGRFSGRQFSNSRSEMNVSTLELGDSALYLCASSPDGLRAETQYFGPGTRLLVL.

This clone occurred once. The CDR3 DNA reads as TGTGCCTGGAGTCCGGGGGCGGGCACTGAAGCTTTCTTT. This gives the protein CAWSPGAGTEAFF. This sequence joins TRBV30 and TRBJ1-1, with D perhaps matching TRBD1 (6 bases). Trimming cost V 2 bases and J 4 bases, with 11 bases left between them. Germline CDR1 is GTSNPN and CDR2 is SVGIG (reference sequence). The CDR3 is 13 residues long. The full variable domain, in which reference TRBV30 and TRBJ1-1 provide the parts outside the CDR3, is SQTIHQWPATLVQPVGSPLSLECTVEGTSNPNLYWYRQAAGRGLQLLFYSVGIGQISSEVPQNLSASRPQDRQFILSSKKLLLSDSGFYLCAWSPGAGTEAFFGQGTRLTVV.

Worth noting for this clone: At one of its ends the junction is not consistent with the germline gene, which may arise from a read error. The chain is built from TRBV7-8 and TRBJ2-2; TRBD1 aligns across 8 bases. Germline V gene lookup returns CDR1 SGHVS and CDR2 FQNEAQ. This CDR3 has 15 amino acids. The CDR3: CASSFRQGNPGELFF. The CDR3 region has the DNA TGTGCCAGCAGCTTTAGACAGGGGAACCCCGGGGAGCTGTTTTTT.

The genes are TRBV11-3 and TRBJ2-1; D not resolved. The V end was cut by 5 bases, the J end by 0 bases, with 8 bases between. Germline lookup yields CDR1 SGHNT and CDR2 YENEEA. The CDR3 is 14 amino acids. CDR3 sequence reads: CASSHGSSYNEQFF. CDR3 DNA sequence: TGTGCCAGCAGCCACGGAAGCTCCTACAATGAGCAGTTCTTC. The full variable domain, in which reference TRBV11-3 and TRBJ2-1 provide the parts outside the CDR3, is EAGVVQSPRYKIIEKKQPVAFWCNPISGHNTLYWYLQNLGQGPELLIRYENEEAVDDSQLPKDRFSAERLKGVDSTLKIQPAELGDSAVYLCASSHGSSYNEQFFGPGTRLTVL.

The V call is TRBV10-3, the J call TRBJ1-6; 8 nucleotides line up with TRBD1. V was pared by 5 bases and J by 8 bases, with 2 bases of the junction left unmatched. CDR3 length: 13 residues. The germline V gene has CDR1 ENHRY and CDR2 SYGVKD. CDR3 nucleotide sequence: TGTGCCATCAGTCAGACAGGGGATTCACCCCTCCACTTT. Amino acid sequence: CAISQTGDSPLHF.

The chain uses TRBV28 and TRBJ1-5, with TRBD1 matching over 10 bases. Germline values: CDR1 MDHEN, CDR2 SYDVKM. J was trimmed by 0 bases and V by 6 bases; bases with no gene match: 26. This CDR3 spans 23 amino acids. As DNA, the CDR3 is TGTGCCAGCAGAGGGACAGGGGAGATTCTACTCCGATCAGGAAGTTATAGCAATCAGCCCCAGCATTTT. Its translation: CASRGTGEILLRSGSYSNQPQHF.